The 30 T cell receptor beta chains in this list originate from one sample, sequenced in a study of PD-1 blockade in classical Hodgkin lymphoma. All patients experienced relapse after autologous stem cell transplantation, and brentuximab vedotin exposure was variable. Sequenced by immunoSEQ multiplex PCR; TCRdb stores in-frame clones only, minus some. Of 30,000 to 45,000 clones listed, roughly three quarters are singletons. The source was peripheral blood mononuclear cells (PBMCs), collected before the second cycle of nivolumab. The receptors come from a human donor with classical Hodgkin lymphoma.

DNA of the CDR3: TGTGCCAGCAGCTTTTCGTGGCAAGAGACCCAGTACTTC. Amino acid sequence: CASSFSWQETQYF. This chain connects TRBV5-4 to TRBJ2-5; no firm D call. This CDR3 contains 13 residues. V was pared by 2 bases and J by 2 bases, with 7 bases between. The germline gives CDR1 SGHNT, CDR2 YYREEE (reference sequence). The whole variable domain, remainder taken from reference TRBV5-4 and TRBJ2-5, is ETGVTQSPTHLIKTRGQQVTLRCSSQSGHNTVSWYQQALGQGPQFIFQYYREEENGRGNFPPRFSGLQFPNYSSELNVNALELDDSALYLCASSFSWQETQYFGPGTRLLVL.

V and J are TRBV5-5 and TRBJ2-7, with a possible D match to TRBD2 (6 bases). CDR3 length: 15 amino acids. Trimming took off 0 bases at V and 2 bases at J, with 12 bases between the two ends. From germline, CDR1 is SGHKS and CDR2 YYEKEE (reference sequence). The CDR3 sequence is CASSLGPGEAYEQYF. In DNA form, the CDR3 reads TGTGCCAGCAGCTTGGGTCCGGGAGAGGCCTACGAGCAGTACTTC.

The V call is TRBV19, the J call TRBJ2-2; possibly TRBD1 or TRBD2 for D (5 bases each). The CDR3 loop spans 14 amino acids. Per the germline V gene, CDR1 is LNHDA and CDR2 is SQIVND (reference sequence). V was shortened by 5 bases and J by 4 bases, with 11 bases between the two germline ends. The CDR3 DNA is TGTGCCAGTAGTCGACGGGACGGCACCGGGGAGCTGTTTTTT. Protein product: CASSRRDGTGELFF. The complete variable domain, with remaining parts taken from reference TRBV19 and TRBJ2-2, reads DGGITQSPKYLFRKEGQNVTLSCEQNLNHDAMYWYRQDPGQGLRLIYYSQIVNDFQKGDIAEGYSVSREKKESFPLTVTSAQKNPTAFYLCASSRRDGTGELFFGEGSRLTVL.

The genes are TRBV6-6 and TRBJ2-1, with D unresolved. This CDR3 comprises 15 residues. V gave up 5 bases and J gave up 5 bases, with 16 bases separating them. The V gene's germline CDR1 is MNHNY and CDR2 SVGAGI (reference sequence). The CDR3 DNA sequence: TGTGCCAGCAGTAACCTAAACCTTGAACACAATGAGCAGTTCTTC. Translation gives CASSNLNLEHNEQFF.

The gene calls are TRBV19 and TRBJ2-1, with TRBD2 matching over 14 bases. The CDR3 totals 19 residues. Germline-derived CDR1 and CDR2 are LNHDA and SQIVND (reference sequence). J lost 0 bases, V lost 6 bases, and 10 bases had no gene match. CDR3 bases: TGTGCCAGTAGGACGGGACTAGCGGGAGAATGGAGCTCCTACAATGAGCAGTTCTTC. Translation gives CASRTGLAGEWSSYNEQFF.

This clone has more than one count but fewer than ten. This chain uses TRBV10-3 with TRBJ2-7; TRBD2 might be the D (6 bases). V dropped 0 bases and J dropped 2 bases, with 11 bases sitting between them. Germline values: CDR1 ENHRY, CDR2 SYGVKD. The CDR3 is 15 residues long. DNA of the CDR3: TGTGCCATCAGTGAGTCGGTAGCGGCTACCTACGAGCAGTACTTC. Its protein is CAISESVAATYEQYF.

The V call is TRBV18, the J call TRBJ1-1, with 8 bases aligning to TRBD1. The CDR3 extends over 19 amino acids. After removal of 1 base from V and 2 bases from J, the junction contained 15 bases not matched to a gene. The germline gives CDR1 KGHSH, CDR2 LQKENI. The CDR3 sequence is CASSPQQGAIYSPNTEAFF. The CDR3 DNA reads TGTGCCAGCTCACCACAGCAGGGGGCAATCTATAGTCCCAACACTGAAGCTTTCTTT.

This clone has a single count. The V call is TRBV19, the J call TRBJ2-3; D uncertain. This CDR3 is 15 amino acids long. Trimming took 3 bases from V and 0 from J, leaving 10 bases between them. Germline assignment: CDR1 LNHDA and CDR2 SQIVND (reference sequence). The CDR3 nucleotides are TGTGCCAGTAGTATCATGGGGTTCAGCACAGATACGCAGTATTTT. Its protein is CASSIMGFSTDTQYF.

For this clone: Other DNA sequences in this specimen translate into the identical CDR3. The CDR3 nucleotides read TGTGCCAGCAGCGTGGGGCAGCGGAACACTGAAGCTTTCTTT. It is translated as CASSVGQRNTEAFF. This chain connects TRBV9 to TRBJ1-1; maybe TRBD1 (5 bases). The V gene's germline CDR1 is SGDLS and CDR2 YYNGEE. This CDR3 contains 14 residues. Deletions cut 2 bases from V and 1 base from J, with 9 bases between.

The rearrangement uses TRBV5-4 and TRBJ2-1; D is possibly TRBD2 (5 bases). The CDR3 contains 15 residues. Trimming shortened V by 2 bases and J by 0 bases, and 9 bases separated the two germline ends. The germline V gene encodes CDR1 SGHNT and CDR2 YYREEE (reference sequence). The DNA of the CDR3 is TGTGCCAGCAGCTTAGACTACAGCTCCTACAATGAGCAGTTCTTC. Translation: CASSLDYSSYNEQFF.

This clone came up a few times. The chain employs TRBV19 and TRBJ2-1; 12 bases are shared with TRBD2. Germline lookup yields CDR1 LNHDA and CDR2 SQIVND (reference sequence). There are 15 residues in the CDR3. V gave up 6 bases and J gave up 5 bases; unmatched junction bases: 5. CDR3 coding DNA: TGTGCCAGTAGCAGACTAGCGGGAGTTCACAATGAGCAGTTCTTC. It yields the protein CASSRLAGVHNEQFF. Based on the CDR3 plus reference TRBV19 and TRBJ2-1, the full variable domain is DGGITQSPKYLFRKEGQNVTLSCEQNLNHDAMYWYRQDPGQGLRLIYYSQIVNDFQKGDIAEGYSVSREKKESFPLTVTSAQKNPTAFYLCASSRLAGVHNEQFFGPGTRLTVL.

The gene calls are TRBV7-9 and TRBJ1-1, with 8 bases aligning to TRBD1. J was trimmed by 4 bases and V by 7 bases; bases with no gene match: 11. This CDR3 contains 15 residues. Per the germline V gene, CDR1 is SEHNR and CDR2 is FQNEAQ (reference sequence). CDR3 nucleotides: TGTGCCAGCACCCGGGGGGACAGGATAGGCACTGAAGCTTTCTTT. Protein product: CASTRGDRIGTEAFF.

The chain carries TRBV6-5 and TRBJ2-7, with 8 bases fitting TRBD2. The CDR3 is 14 amino acids. Germline values: CDR1 MNHEY, CDR2 SVGAGI. Trimming at V came to 6 bases and at J to 2 bases, leaving 6 bases not matched to a gene. CDR3 DNA: TGTGCCAGCAGCCGACTAGCGCGACCCTACGAGCAGTACTTC. Translating gives CASSRLARPYEQYF.

The J gene is TRBJ1-6, the V gene TRBV6-1; 7 nucleotides line up with TRBD1. From germline, CDR1 is MNHNS and CDR2 SASEGT. This CDR3 comprises 15 residues. The J segment lost 7 bases and the V segment lost 5 bases, leaving 8 bases of the junction unmatched. CDR3 bases: TGTGCCAGCAGTATTTTTACAGGGGAGAATTCACCCCTCCACTTT. Its protein product is CASSIFTGENSPLHF.

The rearrangement joins TRBV6-1 to TRBJ1-5; 10 bases match TRBD1. V shed 1 base and J 7 bases; nucleotides not matched to a gene: 4. CDR1 is MNHNS and CDR2 is SASEGT in the germline V gene. This CDR3 is built from 15 residues. This CDR3 reads CASSEVTGGWQPQHF. In nucleotides, the CDR3 is TGTGCCAGCAGTGAAGTGACAGGGGGCTGGCAGCCCCAGCATTTT.

The rearrangement uses TRBV15 and TRBJ1-6; D might be TRBD1 (5 bases). V lost 0 bases and J lost 5, with 11 bases in between. The CDR3 has 16 residues. In germline, CDR1 is LNHNV, CDR2 YYDKDF (reference sequence). The CDR3, as DNA: TGTGCCACCAGCAGAGATCGTCCAGGGAATAATTCACCCCTCCACTTT. As protein: CATSRDRPGNNSPLHF.

CDR3 loop: CASSVVSSGADTQYF. As DNA, the CDR3 is TGTGCCAGCAGCGTGGTGTCTAGCGGGGCAGATACGCAGTATTTT. The J gene is TRBJ2-3, the V gene TRBV9; 9 bases align to TRBD2. Germline V lookup: CDR1 SGDLS, CDR2 YYNGEE. The CDR3 sequence is 15 residues long. After removal of 2 bases from V and 4 bases from J, the junction contained 5 bases not matched to a gene. The full variable domain, in which reference TRBV9 and TRBJ2-3 provide the parts outside the CDR3, is DSGVTQTPKHLITATGQRVTLRCSPRSGDLSVYWYQQSLDQGLQFLIQYYNGEERAKGNILERFSAQQFPDLHSELNLSSLELGDSALYFCASSVVSSGADTQYFGPGTRLTVL.

A few counts support this clone. The rearrangement joins TRBV9 to TRBJ2-7; no reliable D call. Germline V gives CDR1 SGDLS, CDR2 YYNGEE. The CDR3 has 15 residues. V shed 3 bases and J shed 4 bases, with 17 bases lying between them. DNA for the CDR3: TGTGCCAGCAGCGCCGGCCGAGACCCGTTATACGAGCAGTACTTC. Protein: CASSAGRDPLYEQYF.

This rearrangement joins TRBV7-3 to TRBJ2-1; D unresolved. Germline V gene sequence: CDR1 SGHTA, CDR2 FQGTGA. The CDR3 contains 13 residues. Trimming took 4 bases from V and 0 from J, leaving 4 bases between them. The CDR3 region is CASSWDSYNEQFF. The CDR3 coding sequence is TGTGCCAGCAGCTGGGACTCCTACAATGAGCAGTTCTTC.

This clone is termed medium-sized. The CDR3 DNA sequence: TGTGCCAGCAGTTCTGAGGGAGGCACCTCCTACGAGCAGTACTTC. Its protein product is CASSSEGGTSYEQYF. The genes are TRBV28 and TRBJ2-7; D perhaps matches TRBD2 (6 bases). Trimming removed 4 bases at V and 0 bases at J, with 13 bases between. The CDR3 length is 15 residues. Germline V gene data show CDR1 as MDHEN and CDR2 as SYDVKM.

This clone has a single count. This chain joins TRBV7-2 and TRBJ2-3; D is uncertain. The length of the CDR3 is 12 residues. Germline lookup yields CDR1 SGHTA and CDR2 FQGNSA. Trimming removed 3 bases from V and 6 bases from J, with 7 bases in between. In DNA form, the CDR3 reads TGTGCCAGCAGCTTTTTCCCGGATACGCAGTATTTT. This translates into CASSFFPDTQYF.

The chain links TRBV21-1 to TRBJ1-1; the table's D gene call, TRBD1, was not cross checked with the DNA. TRBV21-1 is reported as a pseudogene. This CDR3 spans 18 amino acids. The CDR3 nucleotides read TGTGCCAGCAGCAAAGAAATGATAGGGGGCGAGACGAACACTGAAGCTTTCTTT. Translation: CASSKEMIGGETNTEAFF.

The chain combines TRBV6-5 with TRBJ2-7; D gene uncertain. This CDR3 has 15 amino acids. The V gene's germline CDR1 is MNHEY and CDR2 SVGAGI. V was shortened by 6 bases and J by 6 bases, with 21 bases between the two germline ends. CDR3 sequence (DNA): TGTGCCAGCAGGCATTGGGATCAAACATTTGGCGAGCAGTACTTC. This translates into CASRHWDQTFGEQYF.

The rearrangement links TRBV10-1 to TRBJ1-3; no clear D. CDR1 is WNHNN and CDR2 is SYGVQD in the germline V gene (reference sequence). With 0 bases removed from V and 3 bases from J, the gap between germline ends came to 15 bases. CDR3 size: 17 residues. CDR3 nucleotides: TGCGCCAGCAGTGAGTCGTTGTGCGGCGGCCTTGGAAACACCATATATTTT. Translated: CASSESLCGGLGNTIYF.

The chain couples TRBV15 to TRBJ2-7; D might be TRBD1 (6 bases). CDR1 is LNHNV, CDR2 YYDKDF, per germline (reference sequence). This CDR3 is 13 amino acids long. Trimming removed 3 bases at V and 5 bases at J, with 11 bases between. The CDR3 loop reads CATSSQGRNEQYF. For the CDR3, the DNA is TGTGCCACCAGCAGCCAGGGGCGGAACGAGCAGTACTTC. Full variable domain (rest looked up from reference TRBV15 and TRBJ2-7): DAMVIQNPRYQVTQFGKPVTLSCSQTLNHNVMYWYQQKSSQAPKLLFHYYDKDFNNEADTPDNFQSRRPNTSFCFLDIRSPGLGDTAMYLCATSSQGRNEQYFGPGTRLTVT.

The chain joins TRBV4-1 to TRBJ2-1; 12 positions agree with TRBD2. The germline CDR1 and CDR2 sequences are MGHRA and YSYEKL. Losses at the gene ends were 4 bases for V and 6 bases for J; bases not matched to a gene: 4. This CDR3 comprises 15 residues. The chain's CDR3 is CASSPLAGGLNEQFF. The CDR3 coding sequence is TGCGCCAGCAGCCCTCTAGCGGGGGGGCTCAATGAGCAGTTCTTC.

This clone was counted once. The rearrangement uses TRBV7-2 and TRBJ1-6; D is possibly TRBD1 (6 bases). CDR1 SGHTA and CDR2 FQGNSA come from the germline V gene. V shed 1 base and J shed 7 bases, with 8 bases lying between them. This CDR3 contains 14 residues. The CDR3 DNA follows: TGTGCCAGCAGCTTAGGAGGGGGAAATTCACCCCTCCACTTT. Encoded protein: CASSLGGGNSPLHF.

V gene TRBV30 combines with J gene TRBJ2-7; 7 positions agree with TRBD1. V lost 5 bases and J lost 2; bases outside the gene matches: 3. Germline assignment: CDR1 GTSNPN and CDR2 SVGIG (reference sequence). This CDR3 region has 12 residues. The CDR3 nucleotides are TGTGCCTGGGACACAGGGGCCTACGAGCAGTACTTC. This gives the protein CAWDTGAYEQYF.

By share of the sample, this clone is medium-sized. The gene calls are TRBV5-1 and TRBJ2-1; 7 bases line up with TRBD1. The CDR3 extends over 16 amino acids. Losses at the gene ends were 0 bases for V and 2 bases for J; bases not matched to a gene: 5. Germline CDR1 reads SGHRS; CDR2 reads YFSETQ. The chain's CDR3 is CASSLGSGTAYNEQFF. The CDR3 DNA reads as TGCGCCAGCAGCTTGGGCTCCGGGACAGCCTACAATGAGCAGTTCTTC.

V usage is TRBV7-2 and J usage is TRBJ1-1; D not certain. The CDR3 is 14 residues long. CDR1 SGHTA and CDR2 FQGNSA come from the germline V gene. V was clipped by 5 bases and J by 5 bases, with 15 bases between them. The CDR3 sequence is CASSPILIGTEAFF. The CDR3 nucleotides read TGTGCCAGCAGCCCCATTTTAATAGGGACTGAAGCTTTCTTT.